The source of this T cell receptor (beta chain) is a study of regulatory T cells in long-lasting Graves disease (dated by TCRdb to about 2021). About the study as a whole: Patients with newly diagnosed Graves' disease had been on antithyroid drugs for under 3 months. Patients with persistent Graves' disease were compared with patients with newly diagnosed Graves' disease using TCR sequencing and RNA sequencing of peripheral blood. The study was registered as a clinical trial and conducted in China. A total of approximately 35 samples were covered by TCR sequencing, comprising roughly 13 persistent and around 20 newly diagnosed Graves' disease patients.

What the time point label conveys for this sample: newly diagnosed GD, antithyroid drugs for less than 3 months. For both TCR sequencing and RNA sequencing, RNA was extracted from PBMCs in TRIzol. The diagnosis of Graves' disease was made according to American Thyroid Association guidelines. The patients came from an endocrinology department in Xi'an, China. From each patient, approximately 9.9 milliliters of peripheral blood was collected into an EDTA anticoagulant tube. Ficoll Paque Plus density gradient separation was used to isolate PBMCs, and no further T cell sorting was performed. An Agilent 2100 Bioanalyzer and agarose gel were used to check RNA quality, and a NanoDrop 2000 was used to measure RNA concentration. What the work shows at the level of the full study, not this receptor alone: Persistent Graves' disease patients showed lower TCR Shannon entropy and fewer highly expanded clones than newly diagnosed patients, suggesting clonal expansion. A larger number of public clonotypes was shared among persistent patients (around 3,000) than among newly diagnosed patients (about 990). Sequencing and analysis were limited to the TCR beta chain. As a limitation, the authors acknowledged that the small sample size may reduce accuracy. Only peripheral blood was studied, because thyroid tissue, the primary lesion, was inaccessible.

Ten or more counts support this clonotype. Its antigen is still unknown. Per-nucleotide qualities are absent, and no much larger clonotype sits a single base away. Library creation used multiplex PCR. Data came from an Illumina HiSeq 4000. CDR3 regions were amplified by Arm-PCR with iRepertoire HTBI primers to construct TCR beta libraries. PCR products were gel purified before sequencing. In the paper's pipeline: Across samples, about 63 TRBV and 13 to 15 TRBJ segments were identified and used for gene usage analysis of CDR3 amino acid clonotypes. Filtered high-quality paired reads were merged into contigs using COPE and FqMerger. BLAST was used to align contigs to IMGT TRBV, TRBD and TRBJ reference genes, and CDR3 was defined according to IMGT. Any clonotype with a frequency above 0.1% was classified as a highly expanded clone. Repertoire diversity was measured by Shannon entropy, and V-J evenness by the Gini coefficient. Public clonotypes were defined as clonotypes shared by more than one individual. In TCRdb, the public reads were trimmed at Q25 with fastp and aligned with MiXCR, with productive beta chains retained. Each record represents a unique CDR3 protein, reported with the most common genes and DNA among its rows. The V and J calls were not made by the authors but by TCRdb's processing. The sample data list about 420,000 distinct CDR3 sequences, and less than 20% of these were observed just once. Of the sample, 23% is held by the ten largest clones.

Separately, the same data were catalogued under a study of T cells in Graves' hyperthyroidism and ophthalmopathy. As described in the second report: Stable Graves' hyperthyroidism was defined as the absence of progression to ophthalmopathy over 18 months of follow-up. The hyperthyroidism patients were between 18 and 65 years old and newly diagnosed, with a disease duration of less than 2 months. Exclusion was applied to patients with uncontrolled infections, other autoimmune diseases, pregnancy or lactation. Diagnoses were established on the basis of clinical symptoms, serum thyroxine and TRAb, thyroid ultrasound, and orbital computed tomography. For the first round of RT-PCR on the TCR CDR3, the HTBI primer set was used together with the Qiagen OneStep RT-PCR kit. Most expanded thyroid clonotypes (frequency above 0.001) were also detected in blood, a finding suggesting that blood repertoires may reflect thyroid immune responses. Ophthalmopathy was separated from stable hyperthyroidism by a 13 V-J signature model, with approximately 90% sensitivity and about 81% specificity obtained in cross-validation and 80%/75% obtained in testing. In validation, the model predicted progression to ophthalmopathy a median of around 6.5 months before onset, with 70% to 71% sensitivity and about 72% specificity. A discovery cohort of about a hundred patients, roughly 45 with Graves' ophthalmopathy and approximately 60 with stable Graves' hyperthyroidism, was used to find distinguishing TCR V-J signatures. Whether ophthalmopathy could be predicted prospectively was tested in an independent validation cohort made up of under 20 hyperthyroidism patients plus 17 patients who later progressed to ophthalmopathy. The 100 or so discovery patients were randomly divided into training and test sets at a 7:3 ratio. In addition, the study compared T-cell repertoires in thyroid tissue and in blood from several Graves' hyperthyroidism patients. Following sampling, methimazole starting at 30 mg daily was given to hyperthyroidism patients, and high-dose intravenous methylprednisolone was given to ophthalmopathy patients. A second multiplex PCR round built the libraries, followed by size selection and purification. Paired-end sequencing of the libraries was performed with 100 bp reads on an Illumina HiSeq2000. Raw data were processed with SOAPnuke, discarding reads with adapters, uncalled bases, mean Phred below 15, or no exact constant-primer or identifier match. High-quality paired reads were merged with COPE v1.2.5, and unique nucleotide sequences were defined as clonotypes. MiTCR v1.1 was used to align clonotypes to the IMGT TRBV, TRBD and TRBJ reference segments. Analysis was restricted to V-J combinations with a frequency above 0.0001, which covered just over 98% of repertoires. A TCS score was defined as the ratio of F50 (clonal expansion) to E x V (chaos), with BLOSUM62-based TCRdist applied between CDR3 peptides within each V-J. Welch's t-statistics and random forest reduced just over 500 V-J features to roughly 13, which were used in a naive Bayes classifier (R e1071). No statistical method was used to set the sample size in advance, and investigators knew the group allocation. TCR Vbeta CDR3 sequencing of approximately 140 peripheral blood samples (43 ophthalmopathy, around 80 hyperthyroidism and some 17 progressor patients) is reported in the paper.

The sample here was peripheral blood mononuclear cells (PBMCs), taken at new diagnosis, from a patient treated with antithyroid drugs. The TCR comes from a woman in her late teens or twenties with Graves disease. Donor details come from another sample of the same person, matched by shared clones.

The CDR3 region: CASSLTAGNQETQYF. The nucleotide sequence reads TGTGCCAGCAGCTTGACGGCGGGAAACCAAGAGACCCAGTACTTC. The sequence joins TRBV11-2 to TRBJ2-5; perhaps TRBD2 is the D gene, with 6 bases matching. CDR1 and CDR2 (SGHAT, FQNNGV) derive from the germline V gene. The CDR3 runs 15 amino acids, cysteine and phenylalanine included. CDR3 DNA is the only sequence kept; it has 45 bases, read in frame from the first base. The junction shows trimming of 3 bases on V and 0 bases on J, plus 11 bases between the germline ends.